These T cell receptor beta chains were read from a single sample in a study of blood T cell repertoires in COVID-19. The protocol was immunoSEQ multiplex PCR, while the TCRdb copy is restricted to in-frame clones and leaves out a portion. The sample shows over 200,000 clones, 80% to 90% of them seen only once. The sample consisted of peripheral blood. These receptors were taken from a woman of 80 years or more with active or convalescent COVID-19. The CDR3 runs from the conserved cysteine through the conserved F or W. A D gene is named only where the DNA matches it firmly. Expanded clones are given a class, and other clones once, few, many or no size at all.

size	J	V	D	CDR3	DNA
NA	TRBJ2-5	TRBV5-5	TRBD1	CASSLVARGRETQYF	TGTGCCAGCAGCTTGGTTGCTAGGGGGCGGGAGACCCAGTACTTC
NA	TRBJ2-3	TRBV5-1	NA	CASSLASGTDTQYF	TGCGCCAGCAGCTTGGCTTCGGGCACAGATACGCAGTATTTT
NA	TRBJ2-7	TRBV5-4	NA	CASSLADLSEQYF	TGTGCCAGCAGCTTGGCGGACTTGTCCGAGCAGTACTTC
NA	TRBJ1-2	TRBV5-1	TRBD1	CASSLAEGGGGYTF	TGCGCCAGCAGCTTGGCGGAAGGGGGCGGGGGCTACACCTTC
NA	TRBJ1-5	TRBV18	TRBD1	CASSPTGVSNQPQHF	TGTGCCAGCTCACCCACAGGGGTTAGCAATCAGCCCCAGCATTTT
NA	TRBJ2-3	TRBV6-4	NA	CASSDSRFTDTQYF	TGTGCCAGCAGTGACTCTAGATTCACAGATACGCAGTATTTT
NA	TRBJ2-3	TRBV25-1	TRBD2	CASAGLAGHLTSTDTQYF	TGTGCCAGCGCGGGACTAGCGGGCCATCTTACTAGCACAGATACGCAGTATTTT
once	TRBJ2-7	TRBV3-1/TRBV3-2	NA	CASSQGGYEQYF	TGTGCCAGCAGCCAAGGCGGCTACGAGCAGTACTTC
NA	TRBJ2-1	TRBV5-6	NA	CASSLEQHYNEQFF	TGTGCCAGCAGCTTGGAACAGCACTACAATGAGCAGTTCTTC
NA	TRBJ1-2	TRBV24-1	NA	CATSETAAYGYTF	TGTGCCACCAGTGAAACAGCAGCCTATGGCTACACCTTC
NA	TRBJ1-5	TRBV2	TRBD1	CASSDTGGNQPQHF	TGTGCCAGCAGTGATACAGGGGGGAATCAGCCCCAGCATTTT
NA	TRBJ2-5	TRBV6-5	NA	CASTEGLGAGTQYF	TGTGCCAGCACCGAAGGGCTGGGGGCGGGTACCCAGTACTTC
NA	TRBJ2-1	TRBV11-3	NA	CASSLGGNSYNEQFF	TGTGCCAGCAGCCTTGGCGGAAACTCCTACAATGAGCAGTTCTTC
NA	TRBJ2-7	TRBV5-4	NA	CASSPQAGRRYEQYF	TGTGCCAGCAGCCCTCAAGCCGGGAGACGCTACGAGCAGTACTTC
NA	TRBJ2-1	TRBV4-2	TRBD1	CASSQETGTGDYNEQFF	TGTGCCAGCAGCCAAGAAACGGGGACAGGGGACTACAATGAGCAGTTCTTC
once	TRBJ2-3	TRBV7-5	NA	CARSQRASGSQTLGTDTQYF	TGTGCCAGAAGCCAACGGGCTAGCGGGAGCCAAACATTGGGCACAGATACGCAGTATTTT
NA	TRBJ1-4	TRBV5-8	TRBD1	CASSSGQVRMGEKLFF	TGTGCCAGCAGCAGTGGACAGGTCCGGATGGGTGAAAAACTGTTTTTT
NA	TRBJ2-7	TRBV7-9	TRBD1	CASSSADRGQYEQYF	TGTGCCAGCAGCTCTGCCGACAGGGGGCAGTACGAGCAGTACTTC
NA	TRBJ1-3	TRBV4-1	NA	CASSQGPGGNTIYF	TGCGCCAGCAGCCAAGGGCCCGGGGGAAACACCATATATTTT
few	TRBJ1-1	TRBV28	TRBD1	CASSLYTTGRGVNTEAFF	TGTGCCAGCAGTTTATACACCACCGGCAGGGGGGTGAACACTGAAGCTTTCTTT
NA	TRBJ2-7	TRBV28	TRBD2	CASSLPGLSERGRSYEQYF	TGTGCCAGCAGTTTACCGGGCTTATCTGAGCGGGGGCGCTCCTACGAGCAGTACTTC
NA	TRBJ1-5	TRBV2	TRBD1	CASIRGGGQPQHF	TGTGCCAGCATCAGAGGGGGCGGTCAGCCCCAGCATTTT
few	TRBJ1-1	TRBV6-4	NA	CASSAQLNTEAFF	TGTGCCAGCAGTGCACAGCTGAACACTGAAGCTTTCTTT
NA	TRBJ2-2	TRBV7-9	NA	CASSLSGSPPGELFF	TGTGCCAGCAGCTTATCAGGGTCCCCTCCCGGGGAGCTGTTTTTT
NA	TRBJ1-1	TRBV18	TRBD1	CASSPSTGQSNTEAFF	TGTGCCAGCTCACCGTCCACGGGACAGTCGAACACTGAAGCTTTCTTT
few	TRBJ2-2	TRBV5-1	TRBD1	CASRFAGGTGELFF	TGCGCCAGCAGGTTTGCAGGGGGCACCGGGGAGCTGTTTTTT
once	TRBJ2-6	TRBV5-5	NA	CASSIDTAGANVLTF	TGTGCCAGCAGCATAGACACGGCTGGGGCCAACGTCCTGACTTTC
few	TRBJ2-1	TRBV27	NA	CASSLFRGYGDNEQFF	TGTGCCAGCAGTTTGTTTCGAGGGTATGGGGACAATGAGCAGTTCTTC
NA	TRBJ2-7	TRBV6-5	NA	CASTQTGTYEQYF	TGTGCCAGCACCCAAACGGGGACCTACGAGCAGTACTTC
NA	TRBJ1-6	TRBV7-2	NA	CASSSTSHRVGSPLHF	TGTGCCAGCAGCTCCACCTCCCACAGGGTGGGATCACCCCTCCACTTT
NA	TRBJ1-6	TRBV30	NA	CAWTPGVSSYNSPLHF	TGTGCCTGGACGCCCGGGGTGAGCTCCTATAATTCACCCCTCCACTTT
NA	TRBJ2-7	TRBV4-1	TRBD2	CASSQASGSAEQYF	TGCGCCAGCAGCCAAGCTAGCGGGAGCGCCGAGCAGTACTTC
few	TRBJ2-4	TRBV5-6	TRBD1	CASSQSWYRDRGDIQYF	TGTGCCAGCAGTCAATCTTGGTACCGGGACAGAGGAGACATTCAGTACTTC
NA	TRBJ2-2	TRBV7-3	TRBD2	CASGLAGGANTGELFF	TGTGCCTCCGGACTAGCGGGAGGGGCAAACACCGGGGAGCTGTTTTTT
NA	TRBJ2-7	TRBV6-2/TRBV6-3	NA	CASSYFSRRDEQYF	TGTGCCAGCAGTTACTTCAGCCGGAGAGACGAGCAGTACTTC
NA	TRBJ1-2	TRBV30	NA	CAENPLTSGYTF	TGTGCCGAGAATCCCCTGACATCTGGCTACACCTTC
NA	TRBJ1-4	TRBV4-1	TRBD1	CASSQVTGTNEKLFF	TGCGCCAGCAGCCAAGTGACAGGGACTAATGAAAAACTGTTTTTT
NA	TRBJ2-1	TRBV3-1/TRBV3-2	NA	CASSPWVEGESSYNEQFF	TGTGCCAGCAGCCCATGGGTTGAGGGAGAGAGCTCCTACAATGAGCAGTTCTTC
NA	TRBJ1-1	TRBV5-4	NA	CASSLREGEAFF	TGTGCCAGCAGCTTGAGAGAGGGTGAAGCTTTCTTT